This TCR beta chain was obtained from a study of blood T cell repertoires in COVID-19. Across the whole study: Sample material is recorded as cDNA or gDNA derived from T cells, B-cell-depleted T cells, or PBMCs.

Donors of Cohort 3 who recovered were those that had two negative PCRs, clearance, or symptom resolution. Sequenced by immunoSEQ multiplex PCR; TCRdb stores in-frame clones only, minus some. In the table there are under 300,000 clones, 75% to 95% of which are singletons. The CDR3 extends over 14 amino acids. Germline trimming cut 1 base from V and 4 bases from J; bases unmatched to any gene: 5. Germline lookup yields CDR1 SQVTM and CDR2 ANQGSEA. The chain has TRBV29-1 and TRBJ1-2, with 8 bases fitting TRBD1. The clonotype comes from a woman in her late teens or twenties who had recovered from COVID-19. Material: PBMCs or T cells enriched from blood (not recorded which). DNA of the CDR3: TGCAGCGTTGAAGGGGGGACAGGCAGCTATGGCTACACCTTC. This translates into CSVEGGTGSYGYTF.